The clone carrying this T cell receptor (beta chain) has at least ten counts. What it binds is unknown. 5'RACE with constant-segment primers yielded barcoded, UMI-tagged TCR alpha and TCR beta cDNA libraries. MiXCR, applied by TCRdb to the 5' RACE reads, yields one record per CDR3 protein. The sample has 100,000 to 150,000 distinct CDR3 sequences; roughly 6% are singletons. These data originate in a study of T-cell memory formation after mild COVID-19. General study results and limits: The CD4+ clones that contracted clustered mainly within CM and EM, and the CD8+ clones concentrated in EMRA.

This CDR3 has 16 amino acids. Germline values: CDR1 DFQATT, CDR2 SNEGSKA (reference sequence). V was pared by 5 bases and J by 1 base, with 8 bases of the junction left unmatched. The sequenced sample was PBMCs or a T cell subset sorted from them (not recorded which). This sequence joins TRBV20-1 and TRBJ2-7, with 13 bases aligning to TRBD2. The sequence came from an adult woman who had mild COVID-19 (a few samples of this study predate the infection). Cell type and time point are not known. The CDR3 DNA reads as TGCAGTGCTCAGGGACTAGCGGGGACCACTTCCTACGAGCAGTACTTC. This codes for CSAQGLAGTTSYEQYF.